This entry features one TCR beta chain sequence. Its target is not known. The data were obtained in a study of STAT3 mutations in large granular lymphocyte leukemia. Study-wide results and caveats: In T-cell large granular lymphocyte leukemia, about half of patients showed multiple immunodominant subclonotypes.

Germline assignment: CDR1 SEHNR and CDR2 FQNEAQ (reference sequence). Trimming removed 1 base from V and 0 bases from J, with 13 bases in between. CDR3 size: 17 residues. Assay: immunoSEQ multiplex PCR; the TCRdb copy retains only in-frame clones and omits some. The sample shows 4,500 to 6,000 clones, roughly 90% of them seen only once. This clonotype originated in a human donor with T large granular lymphocyte leukemia. Some clones in this sample may be carry-over from other donors' samples. The specimen sequenced was PBMCs. The rearrangement links TRBV7-9 to TRBJ1-3; TRBD1 is a possible D gene (5 bases). The CDR3 sequence: CASSLGLGALSGNTIYF. DNA of the CDR3: TGTGCCAGCAGCTTAGGTCTCGGGGCCCTCTCTGGAAACACCATATATTTT.